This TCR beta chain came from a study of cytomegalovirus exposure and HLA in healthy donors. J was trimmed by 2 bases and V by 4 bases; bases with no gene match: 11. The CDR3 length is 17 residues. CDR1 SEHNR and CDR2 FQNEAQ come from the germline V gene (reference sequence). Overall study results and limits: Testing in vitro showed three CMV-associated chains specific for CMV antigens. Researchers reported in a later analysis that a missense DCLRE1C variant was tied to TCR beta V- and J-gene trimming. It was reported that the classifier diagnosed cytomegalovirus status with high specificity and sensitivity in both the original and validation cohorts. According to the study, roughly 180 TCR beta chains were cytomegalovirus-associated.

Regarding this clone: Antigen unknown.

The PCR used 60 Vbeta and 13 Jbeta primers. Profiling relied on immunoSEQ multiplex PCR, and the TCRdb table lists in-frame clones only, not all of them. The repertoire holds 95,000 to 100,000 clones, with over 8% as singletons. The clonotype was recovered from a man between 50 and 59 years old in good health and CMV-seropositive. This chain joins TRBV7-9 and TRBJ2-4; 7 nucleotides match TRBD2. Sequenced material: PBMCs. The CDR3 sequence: CASSWVAQGLTKNIQYF. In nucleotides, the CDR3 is TGTGCCAGCAGCTGGGTTGCCCAGGGACTAACCAAAAACATTCAGTACTTC.